These T cell receptor beta chains were read from a single sample in a study of blood T cell repertoires in COVID-19. Libraries were prepared by immunoSEQ multiplex PCR; TCRdb keeps only in-frame clonotypes and omits some of them. The sample yields 170,000 or so clones, 65% to 90% seen once. Sample: peripheral blood. The source of these receptors is a middle-aged man with active or convalescent COVID-19. Both conserved end residues are part of each CDR3. The order of the fields is clone size, J gene, D gene, V gene, CDR3 DNA, CDR3 protein. A D gene is named only where the DNA matches it firmly. Clone size is stated in some rows and not others, as once, few, many or a class when expanded.

NA | TRBJ2-7 | TRBD1 | TRBV5-4 | TGTGCCAGCAGCGCCGACGGACAGGGGTCCTACGAGCAGTACTTC | CASSADGQGSYEQYF
NA | TRBJ2-3 | TRBD2 | TRBV3-1/TRBV3-2 | TGTGCCAGCAGCCAACGGACTAGCGGGGTGATCACAGATACGCAGTATTTT | CASSQRTSGVITDTQYF
NA | TRBJ1-6 | NA | TRBV30 | TGTGCCTGGAGGCCCAGGTTCAGCACCTATAATTCACCCCTCCACTTT | CAWRPRFSTYNSPLHF
NA | TRBJ2-5 | TRBD2 | TRBV19 | TGTGCCAGTAGTCTGCGGACTAGCGGGAGGGCGGGAGAGACCCAGTACTTC | CASSLRTSGRAGETQYF
NA | TRBJ2-5 | NA | TRBV27 | TGTGCCAGCAGACTCAGGGTCCCCCGGTACTTC | CASRLRVPRYF
NA | TRBJ1-2 | TRBD1 | TRBV3-1/TRBV3-2 | TGTGCCAGCAGCCCCTCCTGGGACAGGGCTGGCTACACCTTC | CASSPSWDRAGYTF
NA | TRBJ2-5 | TRBD1 | TRBV4-1 | TGCGCCAGCAGCGAACAGGGGCAAGAGACCCAGTACTTC | CASSEQGQETQYF
NA | TRBJ2-7 | TRBD1 | TRBV13 | TGTGCCAGCAGCTTAACAGGGGATCGGGAGCAGTACTTC | CASSLTGDREQYF
few | TRBJ1-4 | NA | TRBV28 | TGTGCCAGCAGTTTAGGGCAGCCTAATGAAAAACTGTTTTTT | CASSLGQPNEKLFF
NA | TRBJ1-2 | NA | TRBV29-1 | TGCAGCGGATTCCGGGAACCGCGTGGCTACACCTTC | CSGFREPRGYTF
once | TRBJ1-6 | NA | TRBV21-1 | TGTGCCAGCAGCAAATTACAGGTTAATTCACCCCTCCACTTT | CASSKLQVNSPLHF
NA | TRBJ1-2 | TRBD1 | TRBV2 | TGTGCCAGCAGTGAAGGCCGTGAGACAGGGGTCGTGGTCTATGGCTACACCTTC | CASSEGRETGVVVYGYTF
NA | TRBJ1-3 | NA | TRBV11-2 | TGTGCCAGCAGCTTTTCACAGGGTAGAAACACCATATATTTT | CASSFSQGRNTIYF
NA | TRBJ1-6 | NA | TRBV21-1 | TGTGCCAGCAGCATCCAGGCCCGGTGGTGTTCACCCCTCCACTTT | CASSIQARWCSPLHF
NA | TRBJ1-3 | NA | TRBV7-2 | TGTGCCAGCAGCTTAAAGGTTCAGGGTTTTTTTGGAAACACCATATATTTT | CASSLKVQGFFGNTIYF
NA | TRBJ2-5 | NA | TRBV25-1 | TGTGCCAGCGGGGGGTACCAAGAGACCCAGTACTTC | CASGGYQETQYF
NA | TRBJ1-4 | TRBD1 | TRBV19 | TGTGCCAGTAGTATACGTGAGGCAGGGGGTAATGAAAAACTGTTTTTT | CASSIREAGGNEKLFF
NA | TRBJ1-2 | TRBD1 | TRBV3-1/TRBV3-2 | TGTGCCAGCAGCCAAAAGGGGGCAGGAGGCTACACCTTC | CASSQKGAGGYTF
NA | TRBJ1-1 | NA | TRBV30 | TGTGCCTGGAGTGTACTTCTGAACACTGAAGCTTTCTTT | CAWSVLLNTEAFF
NA | TRBJ1-2 | NA | TRBV3-1/TRBV3-2 | TGTGCCAGCAGCCAAGGGAGGGGCGGCTACACCTTC | CASSQGRGGYTF
NA | TRBJ2-7 | TRBD1 | TRBV14 | TGTGCCAGCAGCCGCCAACGTCCGGGACAGCCCTACGAGCAGTACTTC | CASSRQRPGQPYEQYF
NA | TRBJ2-7 | TRBD2 | TRBV12-3/TRBV12-4 | TGTGCCAGCCTTTCTAGCGGGAGTTACGAGCAGTACTTC | CASLSSGSYEQYF
NA | TRBJ2-1 | TRBD1 | TRBV19 | TGTGCCAGTAGATTGACAGGGAAAGCCTACAATGAGCAGTTCTTC | CASRLTGKAYNEQFF
NA | TRBJ1-5 | NA | TRBV6-5 | TGTGCCAGCAGTTACTCAGAGGCGGGTCAGCCCCAGCATTTT | CASSYSEAGQPQHF
NA | TRBJ1-2 | NA | TRBV19 | TGTGCCAGTAGTATAGATCTGCCCAGGGGCCCTAACTATGGCTACACCTTC | CASSIDLPRGPNYGYTF
NA | TRBJ2-7 | TRBD2 | TRBV10-1 | TGCGCCAGCAGTGAATCTAGCGGGAGGGCCTTCGAGCAGTACTTC | CASSESSGRAFEQYF
NA | TRBJ1-5 | NA | TRBV4-1 | TGCGCCAGCAGCCAAGACACAACCAAAAATCAGCCCCAGCATTTT | CASSQDTTKNQPQHF
few | TRBJ2-1 | NA | TRBV28 | TGTGCCAGCAGACTAGGGGGAGATGAGCAGTTCTTC | CASRLGGDEQFF
NA | TRBJ2-7 | TRBD1 | TRBV10-3 | TGTGCCATCAGTGAACCGGGACAGGGTTGGTACTTC | CAISEPGQGWYF
NA | TRBJ2-1 | NA | TRBV18 | TGTGCCAGCTCACCACCCCACGAGTACAATGAGCAGTTCTTC | CASSPPHEYNEQFF
NA | TRBJ2-1 | TRBD2 | TRBV11-2 | TGTGCCAGCAGCTTAGGGGCTAGCGGGGGGGCCTGGGATGAGCAGTTCTTC | CASSLGASGGAWDEQFF
NA | TRBJ1-2 | TRBD1 | TRBV9 | TGTGCCAGCAGCGTAGAGCAAGGGGTGGACAGGCATGGCTACACCTTC | CASSVEQGVDRHGYTF
NA | TRBJ1-1 | NA | TRBV6-5 | TGTGCCAGCAGTTACTCGGGAACAGGGCGCACTGAAGCTTTCTTT | CASSYSGTGRTEAFF
NA | TRBJ2-2 | NA | TRBV7-9 | TGTGCCAGCAGCCTCGAGACGAACACCGGGGAGCTGTTTTTT | CASSLETNTGELFF
NA | TRBJ1-5 | TRBD1 | TRBV19 | TGTGCCAGTAGTATAGATTTGGACAGGGGTAGCAATCAGCCCCAGCATTTT | CASSIDLDRGSNQPQHF
NA | TRBJ1-1 | TRBD1 | TRBV18 | TGTGCCAGCTCACCACCCCAGGGGGCCAGCGACACTGAAGCTTTCTTT | CASSPPQGASDTEAFF
NA | TRBJ2-4 | TRBD2 | TRBV27 | TGTGCCAGCAAACTCCGGGGGGGAAGTCTAGCCAAAAACATTCAGTACTTC | CASKLRGGSLAKNIQYF
NA | TRBJ1-2 | NA | TRBV9 | TGTGCCAGCAGCGTAGGGGCAGGGGACTATGGCTACACCTTC | CASSVGAGDYGYTF
NA | TRBJ1-2 | NA | TRBV7-2 | TGTGCCAGCACCGATCACCCGCAGGGAGGTGGTTGGTATGGCTACACCTTC | CASTDHPQGGGWYGYTF
NA | TRBJ1-1 | NA | TRBV5-1 | TGCGCCAGCAGCTGGGGACGGGAGGAAGCTTTCTTT | CASSWGREEAFF
NA | TRBJ2-7 | TRBD2 | TRBV3-1/TRBV3-2 | TGTGCCAGCAGCCAAGTTGCGGGAGACAACTACGAGCAGTACTTC | CASSQVAGDNYEQYF
NA | TRBJ1-4 | NA | TRBV2 | TGTGCCAGCAGTGGGAGAGAAAAACTGTTTTTT | CASSGREKLFF
once | TRBJ2-7 | TRBD2 | TRBV14 | TGTGCCAGCAGCCAAGAGGGGCTAGCGGGCTTCTCCTACGAGCAGTACTTC | CASSQEGLAGFSYEQYF
NA | TRBJ2-7 | NA | TRBV28 | TGTGCCAGCAGGAAAGAGAGCTCCTACGAGCAGTACTTC | CASRKESSYEQYF